These T cell receptor beta chains were read from a single sample in a study of immune evolution from preneoplasia to lung adenocarcinoma. The repertoire was sequenced with immunoSEQ multiplex PCR; TCRdb's copy has only in-frame clones and lacks some. Of 6,000 to 8,000 clones listed, roughly three quarters are singletons. The source material was FFPE invasive lung adenocarcinoma tissue. These receptors originate from a middle-aged person with lung adenocarcinoma. CDR3s include the opening cysteine and the closing phenylalanine or tryptophan. The order of the fields is D gene, J gene, V gene, clone size, CDR3 protein, CDR3 DNA. D genes are given only for firm matches. Clone size is not always given. Where it is, it says once, few, many or a class for expanded clones.

>NA|TRBJ1-1|TRBV13|NA
CASSLQSGAATEAFF
TGTGCCAGCAGCTTACAATCCGGGGCGGCCACTGAAGCTTTCTTT
>NA|TRBJ2-1|TRBV5-4|few
CASSRLGKSSYNEQFF
TGTGCCAGCAGCCGGCTTGGGAAAAGCTCCTACAATGAGCAGTTCTTC
>NA|TRBJ2-3|TRBV7-3|NA
CASSRGQSTDTQYF
TGTGCCAGCAGCCGCGGGCAGAGCACAGATACGCAGTATTTT
>NA|TRBJ1-1|TRBV6-5|NA
CASSYGGTEAFF
TGTGCCAGCAGTTACGGTGGCACTGAAGCTTTCTTT
>NA|TRBJ2-1|TRBV30|NA
CAWTGDYEQFF
TGTGCCTGGACAGGGGATTATGAGCAGTTCTTC
>NA|TRBJ2-7|TRBV29-1|NA
CSVLRGAGSAEQYF
TGCAGCGTCCTCCGGGGGGCGGGATCCGCCGAGCAGTACTTC
>NA|TRBJ1-4|TRBV19|NA
CASRSTEPNEKLFF
TGTGCCAGTAGGTCGACAGAACCTAATGAAAAACTGTTTTTT
>TRBD1|TRBJ1-2|TRBV11-2|NA
CASRGQGPNYGYTF
TGTGCCAGCAGGGGACAGGGGCCCAACTATGGCTACACCTTC
>TRBD1|TRBJ1-6|TRBV30|NA
CAWSVQQGNSPLHF
TGTGCCTGGAGTGTACAACAGGGGAATTCACCCCTCCACTTT
>NA|TRBJ1-5|TRBV30|NA
CAWSGGGATQPQHF
TGTGCCTGGAGTGGGGGGGGCGCGACTCAGCCCCAGCATTTT
>NA|TRBJ1-1|TRBV4-1|NA
CASSLHGGEAFF
TGCGCCAGCAGCCTTCACGGGGGGGAGGCTTTCTTT
>NA|TRBJ1-1|TRBV4-1|NA
CASSQVELTEAFF
TGCGCCAGCAGCCAAGTAGAACTCACTGAAGCTTTCTTT
>TRBD2|TRBJ2-7|TRBV30|NA
CAWSILGLGGYEQYF
TGTGCCTGGAGTATTTTAGGACTAGGAGGATACGAGCAGTACTTC
>NA|TRBJ2-7|TRBV5-4|NA
CASSSFPREQYF
TGTGCCAGCAGCTCCTTTCCAAGGGAGCAGTACTTC
>NA|TRBJ1-1|TRBV7-9|once
CASSLLEETEAFF
TGTGCCAGCAGCTTATTGGAGGAAACTGAAGCTTTCTTT
>NA|TRBJ1-1|TRBV29-1|NA
CSVEVRYTEAFF
TGCAGCGTTGAAGTTAGGTACACTGAAGCTTTCTTT
>NA|TRBJ1-1|TRBV7-3|NA
CASSAQGKGTEAFF
TGTGCCAGCAGCGCGCAGGGGAAAGGAACTGAAGCTTTCTTT
>NA|TRBJ2-6|TRBV4-3|once
CASSPNRGANVLTF
TGCGCCAGCAGCCCCAATAGAGGGGCCAACGTCCTGACTTTC
>TRBD1|TRBJ1-2|TRBV4-1|NA
CASSSGGRWDRGQNYGYIF
TGCGCCAGCAGCTCTGGGGGCCGCTGGGACAGGGGCCAGAACTATGGCTACATCTTC
>NA|TRBJ2-3|TRBV18|NA
CASSPGGLGDTQYF
TGTGCCAGCTCACCAGGGGGTCTTGGAGATACGCAGTATTTT
>NA|TRBJ2-7|TRBV18|NA
CASSPPVRVYEQYF
TGTGCCAGCTCACCACCAGTCCGCGTTTACGAGCAGTACTTC
>TRBD1|TRBJ2-2|TRBV5-4|once
CASSPGQDTGELFF
TGTGCCAGCAGCCCCGGACAGGACACCGGGGAGCTGTTTTTT
>TRBD2|TRBJ2-3|TRBV7-6|NA
CASSLYSAGGKTDTQYF
TGTGCCAGCAGCTTATACTCAGCGGGAGGGAAGACAGATACGCAGTATTTT